Listed below are T cell receptor beta chains from one sample, sequenced in a study of brain T cells in children with intractable seizures. Sequencing used immunoSEQ multiplex PCR; TCRdb keeps in-frame clones, though not all of them. The top ten clones hold 3.5% to 4% of a sample with fewer than 150,000 clones, 94% of them seen once. The sequencing used peripheral blood, collected at surgery. All receptors come from a boy under two years old with hemimegalencephaly and intractable seizures. Each CDR3 is given with its conserved first and last residue. D genes are given only for firm matches. A clone size is listed for some rows: how often the clone was seen (once, few, many), or a class if it is expanded.

D: .
size: .
J: TRBJ2-2
V: TRBV28
length: 14
CDR3: CASSFSGNTGELFF
DNA: TGTGCCAGCAGTTTTTCAGGGAACACCGGGGAGCTGTTTTTT

D: .
size: .
J: TRBJ2-5
V: TRBV6-2/TRBV6-3
length: 12
CDR3: CASSYFAETQYF
DNA: TGTGCCAGCAGTTACTTCGCCGAGACCCAGTACTTC

D: TRBD2
size: .
J: TRBJ2-7
V: TRBV7-8
length: 14
CDR3: CASSLPGTSSEQYF
DNA: TGTGCCAGCAGCTTGCCCGGGACTAGTAGCGAGCAGTACTTC

D: .
size: .
J: TRBJ2-3
V: TRBV2
length: 15
CDR3: CASTEQGFGTDTQYF
DNA: TGTGCCAGCACCGAACAGGGATTCGGCACAGATACGCAGTATTTT

D: TRBD2
size: .
J: TRBJ2-2
V: TRBV28
length: 16
CDR3: CASSSLPGGGTGELFF
DNA: TGTGCCAGCAGTTCCCTCCCGGGGGGAGGTACCGGGGAGCTGTTTTTT

D: TRBD2
size: .
J: TRBJ2-1
V: TRBV11-2
length: 15
CDR3: CASSLTSGGNGEQFF
DNA: TGTGCCAGCAGCTTAACTAGCGGGGGAAATGGGGAGCAGTTCTTC

D: .
size: .
J: TRBJ1-3
V: TRBV19
length: 13
CDR3: CASSIVEGNTIYF
DNA: TGTGCCAGTAGTATAGTTGAGGGAAACACCATATATTTT

D: .
size: .
J: TRBJ1-5
V: TRBV19
length: 15
CDR3: CASSMGRGSNQPQHF
DNA: TGTGCCAGTAGTATGGGCAGGGGCAGCAATCAGCCCCAGCATTTT

D: TRBD1
size: .
J: TRBJ1-1
V: TRBV7-9
length: 15
CDR3: CASSLGDRVWTEAFF
DNA: TGTGCCAGCAGCTTAGGGGACAGGGTCTGGACTGAAGCTTTCTTT

D: TRBD2
size: .
J: TRBJ2-1
V: TRBV7-6
length: 15
CDR3: CASSPPLADYNEQFF
DNA: TGTGCCAGCAGCCCCCCACTAGCGGACTACAATGAGCAGTTCTTC

D: .
size: .
J: TRBJ1-6
V: TRBV5-4
length: 14
CDR3: CASSPGIGGPPLHF
DNA: TGTGCCAGCAGCCCCGGGATCGGGGGGCCACCCCTCCACTTT

D: .
size: .
J: TRBJ1-4
V: TRBV9
length: 15
CDR3: CASSVALGAREKLFF
DNA: TGTGCCAGCAGTGTAGCCCTGGGGGCCCGGGAAAAACTGTTTTTT

D: .
size: .
J: TRBJ1-2
V: TRBV6-1
length: 15
CDR3: CASSEAPRHFYGYTF
DNA: TGTGCCAGCAGTGAAGCTCCTAGGCATTTCTATGGCTACACCTTC

D: TRBD2
size: .
J: TRBJ2-2
V: TRBV15
length: 20
CDR3: CATRSGRGAHSGRRAGELFF
DNA: TGTGCCACCAGATCGGGCAGGGGGGCCCATAGCGGGAGAAGGGCCGGGGAGCTGTTTTTT

D: .
size: .
J: TRBJ2-7
V: TRBV13
length: 12
CDR3: CASSPRGYEQYF
DNA: TGTGCCAGCAGCCCCAGGGGTTACGAGCAGTACTTC

D: .
size: .
J: TRBJ2-7
V: TRBV19
length: 15
CDR3: CASSIGLGGFREQYF
DNA: TGTGCCAGTAGTATAGGCCTAGGGGGGTTTCGGGAGCAGTACTTC

D: TRBD1
size: .
J: TRBJ2-2
V: TRBV7-3
length: 15
CDR3: CASSPGTVGTGELFF
DNA: TGTGCCAGCAGCCCTGGGACAGTCGGCACCGGGGAGCTGTTTTTT

D: TRBD2
size: once
J: TRBJ2-1
V: TRBV19
length: 17
CDR3: CASSPRTSGSLGNEQFF
DNA: TGTGCCAGTAGTCCCCGGACTAGCGGGAGTCTGGGCAATGAGCAGTTCTTC

D: .
size: .
J: TRBJ1-5
V: TRBV27
length: 15
CDR3: CASSLGQGRGQPQHF
DNA: TGTGCCAGCAGTTTAGGCCAGGGTAGGGGTCAGCCCCAGCATTTT

D: TRBD1
size: .
J: TRBJ1-2
V: TRBV7-2
length: 14
CDR3: CASSLSGQGYGYTF
DNA: TGTGCCAGCAGCTTATCCGGACAGGGATATGGCTACACCTTC

D: .
size: .
J: TRBJ2-2
V: TRBV28
length: 14
CDR3: CASSDGHRAGELFF
DNA: TGTGCCAGCAGTGACGGACACAGGGCCGGGGAGCTGTTTTTT

D: .
size: .
J: TRBJ2-7
V: TRBV5-4
length: 15
CDR3: CASSLEGRPKFKQYF
DNA: TGTGCCAGCAGCTTGGAAGGTAGGCCCAAATTCAAGCAGTACTTC

D: TRBD2
size: .
J: TRBJ2-1
V: TRBV7-9
length: 16
CDR3: CASSLGLAGVDNEQFF
DNA: TGTGCCAGCAGCCTAGGACTAGCGGGAGTAGACAATGAGCAGTTCTTC

D: .
size: .
J: TRBJ2-1
V: TRBV9
length: 14
CDR3: CASLLYASYNEQFF
DNA: TGTGCCAGCTTACTCTACGCTTCCTACAATGAGCAGTTCTTC

D: .
size: once
J: TRBJ2-5
V: TRBV5-4
length: 13
CDR3: CASSYWGGETQYF
DNA: TGTGCCAGCAGCTACTGGGGCGGAGAGACCCAGTACTTC

D: .
size: .
J: TRBJ1-1
V: TRBV21-1
length: 14
CDR3: CASSGGQGEVQAFF
DNA: TGTGCCAGCAGCGGGGGACAGGGTGAGGTCCAAGCTTTCTTT

D: .
size: .
J: TRBJ1-6
V: TRBV10-3
length: 12
CDR3: CAISENNSPLHF
DNA: TGTGCCATCAGTGAAAATAATTCACCCCTCCACTTT

D: .
size: .
J: TRBJ2-5
V: TRBV27
length: 14
CDR3: CARTGCPYQETQYF
DNA: TGTGCCAGAACAGGGTGTCCCTACCAAGAGACCCAGTACTTC

D: .
size: .
J: TRBJ2-7
V: TRBV10-2
length: 11
CDR3: CASSAFYEQYF
DNA: TGCGCCAGCAGTGCATTCTACGAGCAGTACTTC

D: TRBD2
size: .
J: TRBJ2-5
V: TRBV7-8
length: 17
CDR3: CASSPARVAGVVETQYF
DNA: TGTGCCAGCAGCCCCGCCAGGGTAGCGGGAGTCGTAGAGACCCAGTACTTC

D: .
size: .
J: TRBJ2-7
V: TRBV11-3
length: 15
CDR3: CASSLAPGGTYEQYF
DNA: TGTGCCAGCAGCTTAGCCCCCGGGGGCACCTACGAGCAGTACTTC

D: .
size: .
J: TRBJ1-5
V: TRBV5-1
length: 15
CDR3: CASSLLGGVNQPQHF
DNA: TGCGCCAGCAGCTTGTTGGGAGGAGTCAATCAGCCCCAGCATTTT

D: .
size: .
J: TRBJ1-4
V: TRBV28
length: 11
CDR3: CASSLMEKLFF
DNA: TGTGCCAGCAGTTTAATGGAAAAACTGTTTTTT